Each of the 18 T cell receptor beta chains below was sequenced from the same sample in a study of blood T cell repertoires in COVID-19. Method: immunoSEQ multiplex PCR; TCRdb's copy keeps in-frame clones and lacks some. The sample carries approximately 64,000 clones, roughly 88% recorded once. Material: peripheral blood. The receptors stem from a man aged 65-85 years with acute or convalescent COVID-19.

This sequence joins TRBV5-5 and TRBJ1-4; the D gene is possibly TRBD1 (5 bases). V lost 2 bases to trimming and J lost 7 bases, with 12 bases between them. CDR1 and CDR2 from the germline V gene are SGHKS and YYEKEE (reference sequence). The CDR3 is 14 residues long. The CDR3 nucleotides are TGTGCCAGCAGCTTAGGGAGGGGAGGTGAAAAACTGTTTTTT. Residues: CASSLGRGGEKLFF.

The rearrangement joins TRBV7-3 to TRBJ2-5; 8 bases are shared with TRBD2. The CDR3 runs 13 residues. CDR1 and CDR2 (germline): SGHTA, FQGTGA. V trimming: 2 bases; J trimming: 8 bases; junction bases outside the gene matches: 4. CDR3 sequence reads: CASSLAGGATQYF. The CDR3 DNA follows: TGTGCCAGCAGCTTAGCGGGGGGCGCCACCCAGTACTTC.

This sequence joins TRBV4-1 and TRBJ2-7; maybe TRBD1 (6 bases). Germline CDR1 reads MGHRA; CDR2 reads YSYEKL. Trimming stripped 4 bases from V and 4 bases from J, with 14 bases between. This CDR3 region has 14 residues. The CDR3 bases are TGCGCCAGCAGCCCCTATTTCACAGGGTACGAGCAGTACTTC. It translates to CASSPYFTGYEQYF.

The rearrangement uses TRBV28 and TRBJ1-2; 7 bases align to TRBD1. Germline-derived CDR1 and CDR2 are MDHEN and SYDVKM. V was pared by 5 bases and J by 4 bases, with 7 bases of the junction left unmatched. The CDR3 has 14 residues. The CDR3 is CASSGETGTYGYTF. The CDR3 DNA is TGTGCCAGCAGTGGGGAGACAGGGACCTATGGCTACACCTTC.

The J gene is TRBJ1-6, the V gene TRBV19, with TRBD1 matching 8 bases. This CDR3 region has 14 residues. Germline V gene lookup returns CDR1 LNHDA and CDR2 SQIVND (reference sequence). The trim removed 6 bases at V and 6 bases at J, leaving 4 bases unmatched. The CDR3 is CASSLTGGNSPLHF. The CDR3 nucleotides read TGTGCCAGTAGCCTCACAGGGGGTAATTCACCCCTCCACTTT.

V gene TRBV2 combines with J gene TRBJ1-5; unclear D gene. Germline CDR1 is SNHLY and CDR2 is FYNNEI. This CDR3 has 15 residues. Trimming removed 8 bases from V and 1 base from J, with 15 bases in between. Written as DNA, the CDR3 is TGTGCCAGCCGACCGGGGTTGCGGAGCAATCAGCCCCAGCATTTT. It yields the protein CASRPGLRSNQPQHF. The full variable domain, completed using reference TRBV2 and TRBJ1-5, is EPEVTQTPSHQVTQMGQEVILRCVPISNHLYFYWYRQILGQKVEFLVSFYNNEISEKSEIFDDQFSVERPDGSNFTLKIRSTKLEDSAMYFCASRPGLRSNQPQHFGDGTRLSIL.

This clone showed up just a few times. The chain uses TRBV6-5 and TRBJ1-2; 7 nucleotides match TRBD1. V was pared by 4 bases and J by 6 bases, with 14 bases of the junction left unmatched. The CDR3 totals 16 residues. Germline values: CDR1 MNHEY, CDR2 SVGAGI. The CDR3 loop reads CASSSGVQGIYNGYTF. As DNA, the CDR3 is TGTGCCAGCAGTTCGGGGGTACAGGGGATATATAATGGCTACACCTTC.

The chain carries TRBV2 and TRBJ2-7; 11 bases map to TRBD2. The CDR3 is made up of 15 amino acids. Germline-derived CDR1 and CDR2 are SNHLY and FYNNEI. V was pared by 4 bases and J by 1 base, with 3 bases of the junction left unmatched. The CDR3, as DNA: TGTGCCAGCAGTGCAACTAGCGGGAGTTCCTACGAGCAGTACTTC. Protein: CASSATSGSSYEQYF.

The chain is built from TRBV5-6 and TRBJ1-5; D is perhaps TRBD1 (5 bases). V shed 3 bases and J shed 6 bases, with 10 bases lying between them. CDR1 is SGHDT and CDR2 is YYEEEE in the germline V gene. This CDR3 contains 13 residues. CDR3 nucleotides: TGTGCCAGCAGCTCAGGGCACGGTCAGCCCCAGCATTTT. It is translated as CASSSGHGQPQHF.

The J gene is TRBJ2-7, the V gene TRBV7-3; 9 bases are shared with TRBD1. CDR1 is SGHTA and CDR2 is FQGTGA in the germline V gene. J was trimmed by 2 bases and V by 4 bases; bases with no gene match: 3. The CDR3 spans 14 residues. The CDR3 loop reads CASSSGQGPYEQYF. The CDR3 DNA follows: TGTGCCAGCAGCTCGGGACAGGGTCCCTACGAGCAGTACTTC.

The chain uses TRBV19 and TRBJ1-1; 8 positions agree with TRBD1. The CDR3 is 14 residues long. V trimming: 1 base; J trimming: 4 bases; junction bases outside the gene matches: 2. The germline V gene encodes CDR1 LNHDA and CDR2 SQIVND (reference sequence). The CDR3 nucleotides are TGTGCCAGTAGTATAGTGACAGGGGTCACTGAAGCTTTCTTT. Its protein is CASSIVTGVTEAFF.

This clone was recorded a few times. V is TRBV6-5 and J is TRBJ1-5; D might be TRBD1 (5 bases). Trimming removed 6 bases at V and 2 bases at J, with 14 bases between. Per the germline V gene, CDR1 is MNHEY and CDR2 is SVGAGI. The CDR3 sequence is 15 residues long. The CDR3, as DNA: TGTGCCAGCAGCCCCGCGGGGCAGGGCAATCAGCCCCAGCATTTT. It translates to CASSPAGQGNQPQHF.

The V call is TRBV18, the J call TRBJ1-4, with a tentative D call TRBD1 (6 bases). Trimming took off 3 bases at V and 9 bases at J, with 20 bases between the two ends. The CDR3 has 16 residues. Germline V CDR1 and CDR2: KGHSH, LQKENI. CDR3 amino acids: CASSPLWGRGPQKLFF. Here the CDR3 DNA reads TGTGCCAGCTCACCTCTTTGGGGCAGGGGCCCACAAAAACTGTTTTTT.

As DNA, the CDR3 is TGTGCCACCCCCGCGCAGGGGCAGCATAGCAATCAGCCCCAGCATTTT. It codes for CATPAQGQHSNQPQHF. V is TRBV10-3 and J is TRBJ1-5; D perhaps matches TRBD1 (6 bases). This CDR3 has 16 amino acids. Germline V gives CDR1 ENHRY, CDR2 SYGVKD. Trimming removed 10 bases at V and 0 bases at J, with 19 bases between.

This rearrangement joins TRBV19 to TRBJ1-2; tentative D call: TRBD1 (5 bases). The germline V gene encodes CDR1 LNHDA and CDR2 SQIVND (reference sequence). The CDR3 is made up of 13 amino acids. V dropped 3 bases and J dropped 6 bases, with 11 bases sitting between them. The CDR3 spells CASSMGDLHGYTF. DNA of the CDR3: TGTGCCAGTAGTATGGGGGACTTACATGGCTACACCTTC.

The chain joins TRBV30 to TRBJ2-3; D not resolved. Between the trimmed V and J ends, which lost 3 bases and 3 bases, there was a span of 7 bases. There are 12 residues in the CDR3. CDR1 is GTSNPN and CDR2 is SVGIG in the germline V gene (reference sequence). In nucleotides, the CDR3 is TGTGCCTGGAGCGACTCTACAGATACGCAGTATTTT. Translating gives CAWSDSTDTQYF.

The chain joins TRBV7-9 to TRBJ2-3, with D perhaps TRBD2 (5 bases). V was shortened by 3 bases and J by 9 bases, with 10 bases between the two germline ends. The CDR3 is made up of 12 amino acids. CDR1 is SEHNR and CDR2 is FQNEAQ in the germline V gene (reference sequence). CDR3 sequence: CASSFERNTQYF. CDR3 sequence (DNA): TGTGCCAGCAGCTTTGAGCGGAACACGCAGTATTTT.

The J gene is TRBJ1-2, the V gene TRBV19; D may be TRBD1 (6 bases). The CDR3 spans 15 residues. Trimming pared 7 bases from V and 0 bases from J, leaving 15 bases between. Germline CDR1 and CDR2: LNHDA and SQIVND (reference sequence). CDR3 sequence (DNA): TGTGCCAGTACCTATATCAGGGGTCCTAACTATGGCTACACCTTC. As protein: CASTYIRGPNYGYTF.